This T cell receptor beta chain was retrieved from a study of PD-L1 blockade in urothelial cancer. In the study overall: Analyses were performed on blood at 3 weeks after treatment start (the second dose) and at 6 weeks. Blood gave a median roughly 150,000 T cells. Broader study findings: TCR clonality was measured in pretreatment peripheral blood. Clonality below the median predicted better survival.

Patients' cancers were locally advanced or metastatic urothelial carcinomas. About this clone: As yet, its antigen is unknown.

Profiling relied on immunoSEQ multiplex PCR, and the TCRdb table lists in-frame clones only, not all of them. The sample holds 37,000 or so clones, 82% seen once. CDR3 size: 13 residues. Germline CDR1 and CDR2: MGHRA and YSYEKL. The V end lost 1 base, the J end lost 4 bases, and 7 bases lay between the germline ends. The TCR comes from a man in his fifties or sixties with urothelial cancer. The material sequenced was PBMCs, taken around atezolizumab (anti-PD-L1) treatment. The gene calls are TRBV4-1 and TRBJ2-5, with D tentatively TRBD1 (5 bases). The CDR3 DNA sequence: TGCGCCAGCAGCCAAGTGACAGCAGAGACCCAGTACTTC. Translated, it gives CASSQVTAETQYF.